The 15 T cell receptor beta chains given below trace back to one sample, sequenced in a study of blood T cell repertoires in COVID-19. The protocol was immunoSEQ multiplex PCR, while the TCRdb copy is restricted to in-frame clones and leaves out a portion. The data contain about 60,000 clones, approximately 90% of them singletons. The material sequenced was peripheral blood. The receptors were sampled from a woman aged 55-70 years with active COVID-19.

The chain combines TRBV6-1 with TRBJ2-5; D is unclear. Trimming stripped 1 base from V and 1 base from J, with 7 bases between. Germline CDR1 MNHNS, CDR2 SASEGT. The CDR3 totals 14 residues. This CDR3 is CASSEGASQETQYF. CDR3 coding DNA: TGTGCCAGCAGTGAAGGTGCTAGCCAAGAGACCCAGTACTTC.

The V gene is TRBV18, the J gene TRBJ1-5; 8 nucleotides match TRBD1. The ends lost 2 bases at V and 2 bases at J; junction bases unmatched: 5. The CDR3 is 16 residues long. Looked up from germline, CDR1 is KGHSH and CDR2 is LQKENI. The CDR3 region is CASSPGQGSGNQPQHF. CDR3 DNA sequence: TGTGCCAGCTCACCAGGACAGGGTAGCGGCAATCAGCCCCAGCATTTT.

This rearrangement joins TRBV11-3 to TRBJ2-1; the match to TRBD1 covers 9 bases. This CDR3 region has 15 residues. Germline trimming cut 2 bases from V and 7 bases from J; bases unmatched to any gene: 6. Germline lookup yields CDR1 SGHNT and CDR2 YENEEA. This CDR3 reads CASSLTQGARNEQFF. The CDR3 nucleotides read TGTGCCAGCAGCTTAACACAGGGGGCGAGGAATGAGCAGTTCTTC.

The V and J genes are TRBV15 and TRBJ2-7; D unresolved. V was shortened by 0 bases and J by 3 bases, with 6 bases between the two germline ends. The CDR3 covers 13 residues. In germline, CDR1 is LNHNV, CDR2 YYDKDF (reference sequence). CDR3 nucleotides: TGTGCCACCAGCAGAGATCGCGGCTACGAGCAGTACTTC. The encoded protein is CATSRDRGYEQYF.

The chain employs TRBV3-1 (or the pseudogene TRBV3-2) and TRBJ1-1; D call uncertain. This CDR3 has 13 residues. Germline CDR1 LGHDT, CDR2 YNNKEL (reference sequence). V lost 0 bases to trimming and J lost 6 bases, with 8 bases between them. CDR3 sequence reads: CASSQDSFAEAFF. The CDR3 DNA is TGTGCCAGCAGCCAAGACAGTTTCGCTGAAGCTTTCTTT.

This clone has only one observation. The chain has TRBV3-1 (or the pseudogene TRBV3-2) and TRBJ1-5, with 7 bases fitting TRBD1. The CDR3 sequence is 13 residues long. V gave up 0 bases and J gave up 7 bases; unmatched junction bases: 0. Germline V CDR1 and CDR2: LGHDT, YNNKEL (reference sequence). The CDR3 sequence: CASSQDRGQPQHF. Here the CDR3 DNA reads TGTGCCAGCAGCCAAGACAGGGGGCAGCCCCAGCATTTT.

The genes are TRBV9 and TRBJ2-2; 7 nucleotides line up with TRBD1. Germline V CDR1 and CDR2: SGDLS, YYNGEE. The length of the CDR3 is 13 residues. Trimming at V came to 3 bases and at J to 7 bases, leaving 3 bases not matched to a gene. The CDR3 is CASSATGDGELFF. Written as DNA, the CDR3 is TGTGCCAGCAGCGCTACAGGGGACGGGGAGCTGTTTTTT. The full variable domain, rest sourced from reference TRBV9 and TRBJ2-2, is DSGVTQTPKHLITATGQRVTLRCSPRSGDLSVYWYQQSLDQGLQFLIQYYNGEERAKGNILERFSAQQFPDLHSELNLSSLELGDSALYFCASSATGDGELFFGEGSRLTVL.

The V and J genes are TRBV20-1 and TRBJ1-1; D is undetermined. Germline V CDR1 and CDR2: DFQATT, SNEGSKA (reference sequence). V lost 6 bases to trimming and J lost 2 bases, with 7 bases between them. CDR3 length: 11 amino acids. Here the CDR3 reads CSAPTNTEAFF. As DNA, the CDR3 is TGCAGTGCCCCCACTAACACTGAAGCTTTCTTT.

This chain's CDR3 is CAISEKKGQKMGYTF. The CDR3 nucleotides read TGTGCCATCAGTGAGAAAAAGGGACAGAAGATGGGCTACACCTTC. The chain combines TRBV10-3 with TRBJ1-2; TRBD1 agrees at 7 bases. Germline V lookup: CDR1 ENHRY, CDR2 SYGVKD. V gave up 2 bases and J gave up 8 bases; unmatched junction bases: 11. This CDR3 contains 15 residues.

The V and J genes are TRBV2 and TRBJ2-1; possible D gene TRBD1, 5 bases. This CDR3 region has 14 residues. Trimming left V 5 bases short and J 1 base short, with 9 bases between. From germline, CDR1 is SNHLY and CDR2 FYNNEI. Here the CDR3 reads CASSSGSSYNEQFF. The CDR3 bases are TGTGCCAGCAGTTCAGGGTCGTCCTACAATGAGCAGTTCTTC.

The chain joins TRBV18 to TRBJ1-4, with 9 bases matching TRBD1. Trimming took 6 bases from V and 5 from J; bases not matched to a gene: 4. CDR1 and CDR2 from the germline V gene are KGHSH and LQKENI. The CDR3 runs 14 residues. CDR3 nucleotide sequence: TGTGCCAGCTCCCCGGGACAGGGAAATGAAAAACTGTTTTTT. Its protein product is CASSPGQGNEKLFF.

The chain links TRBV6-7 to TRBJ2-5, with 7 positions matching TRBD2. TRBV6-7 is placed among ORFs of uncertain function. This CDR3 region has 16 residues. The V and J ends lost 4 bases and 4 bases, in that order; junction bases with no gene match: 12. The CDR3 loop reads CASSCPGGEHRETQYF. In DNA form, the CDR3 reads TGTGCCAGCAGTTGCCCTGGGGGGGAACATCGAGAGACCCAGTACTTC.

J is TRBJ2-3 and V is TRBV2, with 13 nucleotides matching TRBD2. This CDR3 spans 16 amino acids. The germline V gene encodes CDR1 SNHLY and CDR2 FYNNEI. Trimming removed 6 bases from V and 5 bases from J; junction bases left unmatched: 8. The CDR3 nucleotides read TGTGCCAGCAGCGGCGGACTAGCGGGAGTGGTAGATACGCAGTATTTT. Translated, it gives CASSGGLAGVVDTQYF.

V gene TRBV7-3 combines with J gene TRBJ2-5; 14 bases align to TRBD2. The CDR3 sequence is 18 residues long. The V segment lost 5 bases and the J segment 1 base; nucleotides outside the gene matches: 9. Germline CDR1 and CDR2: SGHTA and FQGTGA. The CDR3 region is CASSPGLAGGFPQETQYF. CDR3 coding DNA: TGTGCCAGCAGCCCCGGACTAGCGGGGGGTTTCCCCCAAGAGACCCAGTACTTC. Full variable domain (missing parts from reference TRBV7-3 and TRBJ2-5): GAGVSQTPSNKVTEKGKYVELRCDPISGHTALYWYRQSLGQGPEFLIYFQGTGAADDSGLPNDRFFAVRPEGSVSTLKIQRTERGDSAVYLCASSPGLAGGFPQETQYFGPGTRLLVL.

This chain uses TRBV3-1 (or the pseudogene TRBV3-2) with TRBJ2-5; D is possibly TRBD2 (7 bases). Germline CDR1 and CDR2: LGHDT and YNNKEL (reference sequence). This CDR3 has 14 amino acids. V was cut by 4 bases and J by 5 bases, with 14 bases left in between. CDR3 region: CASSPRGAWETQYF. The CDR3 nucleotides are TGTGCCAGCAGCCCTCGGGGGGCCTGGGAGACCCAGTACTTC.